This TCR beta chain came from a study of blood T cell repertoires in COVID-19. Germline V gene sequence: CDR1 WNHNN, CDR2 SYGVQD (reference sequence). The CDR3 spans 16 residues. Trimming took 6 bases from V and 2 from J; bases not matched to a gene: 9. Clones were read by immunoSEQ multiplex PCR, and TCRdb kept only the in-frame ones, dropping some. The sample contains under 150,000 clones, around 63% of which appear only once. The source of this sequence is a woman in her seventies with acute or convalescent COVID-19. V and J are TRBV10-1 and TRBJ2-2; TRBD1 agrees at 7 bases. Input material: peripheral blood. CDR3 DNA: TGCGCCAGCAGCGACTCGACAGGGAAAAACACCGGGGAGCTGTTTTTT. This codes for CASSDSTGKNTGELFF.